Sequencing of this T cell receptor (beta chain) was carried out in a study of blood T cell repertoires in COVID-19. The CDR3 consists of 13 residues. Using immunoSEQ multiplex PCR, the repertoire was profiled, and TCRdb retains in-frame clones only, with some absent. The data show approximately 110,000 clones, more than 75% seen once. J is TRBJ1-2 and V is TRBV21-1; the D segment call TRBD1 is taken from the table without a DNA check. TRBV21-1 is a pseudogene. Input material: peripheral blood. The TCR originated in a human donor in a cohort sampled during active COVID-19. The CDR3, as DNA: TGTGCCAGCAGGAATGGCAGGATACATGGCTACACCTTC. It is translated as CASRNGRIHGYTF.